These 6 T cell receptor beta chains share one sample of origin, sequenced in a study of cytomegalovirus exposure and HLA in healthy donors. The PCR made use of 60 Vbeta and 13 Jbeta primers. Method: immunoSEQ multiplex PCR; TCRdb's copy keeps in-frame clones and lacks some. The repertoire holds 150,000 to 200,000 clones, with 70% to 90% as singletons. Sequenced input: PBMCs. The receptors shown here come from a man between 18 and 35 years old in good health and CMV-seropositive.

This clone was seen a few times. The CDR3 region is CASSLGPNYGYTF. CDR3 nucleotide sequence: TGTGCCAGCAGCTTAGGGCCTAACTATGGCTACACCTTC. The chain is built from TRBV7-3 and TRBJ1-2; D unclear. Looked up from germline, CDR1 is SGHTA and CDR2 is FQGTGA. This CDR3 has 13 residues. V shed 2 bases and J shed 0 bases, with 4 bases lying between them. The variable domain in full, completed from reference TRBV7-3 and TRBJ1-2, reads GAGVSQTPSNKVTEKGKYVELRCDPISGHTALYWYRQSLGQGPEFLIYFQGTGAADDSGLPNDRFFAVRPEGSVSTLKIQRTERGDSAVYLCASSLGPNYGYTFGSGTRLTVV.

The CDR3 sequence: CASSQGQGLTGYTF. CDR3 nucleotide sequence: TGCGCCAGCAGCCAGGGACAGGGTCTTACGGGCTACACCTTC. V is TRBV5-1 and J is TRBJ1-2; TRBD1 aligns across 9 bases. V lost 4 bases, J lost 8 bases, and 9 bases stayed unmatched. Looked up from germline, CDR1 is SGHRS and CDR2 is YFSETQ. CDR3 size: 14 residues. The full variable domain, completed using reference TRBV5-1 and TRBJ1-2, is KAGVTQTPRYLIKTRGQQVTLSCSPISGHRSVSWYQQTPGQGLQFLFEYFSETQRNKGNFPGRFSGRQFSNSRSEMNVSTLELGDSALYLCASSQGQGLTGYTFGSGTRLTVV.

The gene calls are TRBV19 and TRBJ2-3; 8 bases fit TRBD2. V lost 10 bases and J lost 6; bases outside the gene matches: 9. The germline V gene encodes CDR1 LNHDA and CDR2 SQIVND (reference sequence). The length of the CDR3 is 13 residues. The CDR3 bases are TGTGCCACAGTAGCGGGGCCCCCGGATACGCAGTATTTT. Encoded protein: CATVAGPPDTQYF.

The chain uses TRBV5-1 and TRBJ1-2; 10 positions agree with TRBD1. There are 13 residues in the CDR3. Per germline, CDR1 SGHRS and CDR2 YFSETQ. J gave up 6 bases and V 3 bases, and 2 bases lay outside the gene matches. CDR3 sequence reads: CASSSDRGHGYTF. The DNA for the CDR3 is TGCGCCAGCAGCTCTGACAGGGGGCATGGCTACACCTTC. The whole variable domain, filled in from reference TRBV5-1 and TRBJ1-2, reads KAGVTQTPRYLIKTRGQQVTLSCSPISGHRSVSWYQQTPGQGLQFLFEYFSETQRNKGNFPGRFSGRQFSNSRSEMNVSTLELGDSALYLCASSSDRGHGYTFGSGTRLTVV.

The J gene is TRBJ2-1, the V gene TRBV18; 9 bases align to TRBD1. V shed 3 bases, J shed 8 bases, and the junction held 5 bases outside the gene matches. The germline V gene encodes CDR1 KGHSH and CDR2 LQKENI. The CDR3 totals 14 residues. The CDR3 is CASSPWDRAYEQFF. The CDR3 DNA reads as TGTGCCAGCTCACCGTGGGACAGGGCCTATGAGCAGTTCTTC.

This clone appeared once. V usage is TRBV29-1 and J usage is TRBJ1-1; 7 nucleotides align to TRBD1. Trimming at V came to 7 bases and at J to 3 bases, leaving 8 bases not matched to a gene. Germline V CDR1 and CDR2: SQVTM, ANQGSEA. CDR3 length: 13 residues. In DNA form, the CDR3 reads TGCAGCGGGCGACAGGGCCGGGACACTGAAGCTTTCTTT. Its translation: CSGRQGRDTEAFF.